These T cell receptor beta chains were read from a single sample in a study of blood T cell repertoires in COVID-19. The repertoire was sequenced with immunoSEQ multiplex PCR; TCRdb's copy has only in-frame clones and lacks some. Counted here are approximately 140,000 clones, about nine tenths occurring once; the ten biggest clones make up approximately 3.8%. What was sequenced was PBMCs or T cells enriched from blood (not recorded which). All receptors derive from a woman aged 40 to 50 who had been exposed to COVID-19. CDR3s include the opening cysteine and the closing phenylalanine or tryptophan. Each record gives: D gene, J gene, V gene, clone size, CDR3 DNA, CDR3 protein. The D gene is left open where the match is weak. Size is stated for part of the rows, as once, few or many counts, or as a class when the clone is expanded.

D gene: .
J gene: TRBJ1-1
V gene: TRBV6-4
clone size: .
CDR3 DNA: TGTGCCAGCAGTGGACAGGAGAACACTGAAGCTTTCTTT
CDR3 protein: CASSGQENTEAFF

D gene: TRBD2
J gene: TRBJ2-2
V gene: TRBV5-1
clone size: .
CDR3 DNA: TGCGCCAGCACTCGGAGGGCTAGCGGACCGAACGCCAACACCGGGGAGCTGTTTTTT
CDR3 protein: CASTRRASGPNANTGELFF

D gene: TRBD1
J gene: TRBJ1-1
V gene: TRBV5-1
clone size: .
CDR3 DNA: TGCGCCAGCAGCAGGGGACAGGCCTACACTGAAGCTTTCTTT
CDR3 protein: CASSRGQAYTEAFF

D gene: .
J gene: TRBJ1-1
V gene: TRBV10-2
clone size: .
CDR3 DNA: TGCGCCAGCAGTGAACCGGGACTCAGGAGGACTGAAGCTTTCTTT
CDR3 protein: CASSEPGLRRTEAFF

D gene: TRBD1
J gene: TRBJ1-1
V gene: TRBV27
clone size: .
CDR3 DNA: TGTGCCAGCAGTTTTCAAGGACAGGGGGAAGCTTTCTTT
CDR3 protein: CASSFQGQGEAFF

D gene: TRBD1
J gene: TRBJ1-4
V gene: TRBV25-1
clone size: few
CDR3 DNA: TGTGCCAGCGGAGAGAGGGGGCGTTCGGAAAAACTGTTTTTT
CDR3 protein: CASGERGRSEKLFF

D gene: .
J gene: TRBJ1-1
V gene: TRBV27
clone size: .
CDR3 DNA: TGTGCCAGCAGCCGCCTGACGGGGGGTGAAGCTTTCTTT
CDR3 protein: CASSRLTGGEAFF

D gene: .
J gene: TRBJ1-1
V gene: TRBV7-9
clone size: .
CDR3 DNA: TGTGCCAGCAGCTTAGACAGGGAGCGAACTGAAGCTTTCTTT
CDR3 protein: CASSLDRERTEAFF

D gene: .
J gene: TRBJ1-2
V gene: TRBV28
clone size: .
CDR3 DNA: TGTGCCAGCAGTTTAGCCACCAGAGGAAAAGGCTACACCTTC
CDR3 protein: CASSLATRGKGYTF

D gene: .
J gene: TRBJ1-1
V gene: TRBV28
clone size: .
CDR3 DNA: TGTGCCAGCAGCAGACAGATTTACGTGAACACTGAAGCTTTCTTT
CDR3 protein: CASSRQIYVNTEAFF

D gene: .
J gene: TRBJ2-7
V gene: TRBV25-1
clone size: .
CDR3 DNA: TGTGCCAGCAGTGTAACGGTCGAGCAGTACTTC
CDR3 protein: CASSVTVEQYF

D gene: .
J gene: TRBJ2-7
V gene: TRBV2
clone size: few
CDR3 DNA: TGTGCCAGCACCGAAAGGTCCGGCGGTCCCTACGAGCAGTACTTC
CDR3 protein: CASTERSGGPYEQYF

D gene: TRBD1
J gene: TRBJ2-1
V gene: TRBV10-3
clone size: once
CDR3 DNA: TGTGCCATCAACAGGGGGGACAATGAGCAGTTCTTC
CDR3 protein: CAINRGDNEQFF

D gene: .
J gene: TRBJ1-1
V gene: TRBV27
clone size: .
CDR3 DNA: TGTGCCAGCAGTTTATCTCCAGGGATGACTGAAGCTTTCTTT
CDR3 protein: CASSLSPGMTEAFF

D gene: .
J gene: TRBJ1-2
V gene: TRBV3-1/TRBV3-2
clone size: .
CDR3 DNA: TGTGCCAGCAGCCAAGCAGATTCAGGGGCTGGCTACACCTTC
CDR3 protein: CASSQADSGAGYTF

D gene: TRBD2
J gene: TRBJ2-1
V gene: TRBV7-9
clone size: .
CDR3 DNA: TGTGCCAGCAGCGTTAGCGGGAGGGCCCAGGAGCAGTTCTTC
CDR3 protein: CASSVSGRAQEQFF

D gene: .
J gene: TRBJ1-5
V gene: TRBV5-1
clone size: once
CDR3 DNA: TGCGCCAGCAGCTTGGACAGAAACAATCAGCCCCAGCATTTT
CDR3 protein: CASSLDRNNQPQHF

D gene: .
J gene: TRBJ1-3
V gene: TRBV28
clone size: .
CDR3 DNA: TGTGCCAGCAGCCGAGCGGTCCTCGGGACACAGTCTGGAAACACCATATATTTT
CDR3 protein: CASSRAVLGTQSGNTIYF

D gene: .
J gene: TRBJ1-2
V gene: TRBV7-9
clone size: .
CDR3 DNA: TGTGCCAGCAGCTTAGGAGGCCGAGATGGCTACACCTTC
CDR3 protein: CASSLGGRDGYTF

D gene: .
J gene: TRBJ2-7
V gene: TRBV7-2
clone size: few
CDR3 DNA: TGTGCCAGCAGCTCCAGGGGCGACTACTACGAGCAGTACTTC
CDR3 protein: CASSSRGDYYEQYF

D gene: .
J gene: TRBJ1-4
V gene: TRBV5-5
clone size: .
CDR3 DNA: TGTGCCAGCAGCATCCTCCTTAATGAAAAACTGTTTTTT
CDR3 protein: CASSILLNEKLFF

D gene: .
J gene: TRBJ2-2
V gene: TRBV11-3
clone size: .
CDR3 DNA: TGTGCCAGCAGCTTAGTTCAGGGGCCCGGGGAGCTGTTTTTT
CDR3 protein: CASSLVQGPGELFF

D gene: .
J gene: TRBJ2-1
V gene: TRBV3-1/TRBV3-2
clone size: .
CDR3 DNA: TGTGCCAGCAGCCAAGGTTCCTACTACAATGAGCAGTTCTTC
CDR3 protein: CASSQGSYYNEQFF

D gene: .
J gene: TRBJ1-6
V gene: TRBV28
clone size: once
CDR3 DNA: TGTGCCAGCAGTTTAACTCCGCGGGAAGGTAGCTCCTATAATTCACCCCTCCACTTT
CDR3 protein: CASSLTPREGSSYNSPLHF

D gene: .
J gene: TRBJ1-1
V gene: TRBV28
clone size: .
CDR3 DNA: TGTGCCAGCGTGCATTCCTTAGTGGACACTGAAGCTTTCTTT
CDR3 protein: CASVHSLVDTEAFF

D gene: .
J gene: TRBJ2-5
V gene: TRBV19
clone size: once
CDR3 DNA: TGTGCCAGTAGTAGGGACTCCCAAGAGACCCAGTACTTC
CDR3 protein: CASSRDSQETQYF

D gene: TRBD1
J gene: TRBJ1-2
V gene: TRBV5-5
clone size: once
CDR3 DNA: TGTGCCAGCAGCTTGGCCTCGGACAGGGGGTATGGTCATGGCTACACCTTC
CDR3 protein: CASSLASDRGYGHGYTF

D gene: TRBD2
J gene: TRBJ2-1
V gene: TRBV5-4
clone size: once
CDR3 DNA: TGTGCCAGCAGCATACCCTCTAGCGGGAGGGCCAATGATGAGCAGTTCTTC
CDR3 protein: CASSIPSSGRANDEQFF

D gene: .
J gene: TRBJ1-5
V gene: TRBV3-1/TRBV3-2
clone size: .
CDR3 DNA: TGTGCCAGCAGCCTAGGAGGGCGCGGGGCAAGGGAGCCCCAGCATTTT
CDR3 protein: CASSLGGRGAREPQHF

D gene: TRBD2
J gene: TRBJ2-3
V gene: TRBV19
clone size: .
CDR3 DNA: TGTGCCAGTAGTATTCAACTAGCGGGGGGGGTAGATACGCAGTATTTT
CDR3 protein: CASSIQLAGGVDTQYF

D gene: .
J gene: TRBJ1-5
V gene: TRBV5-1
clone size: .
CDR3 DNA: TGCGCCAGCAGCTTGGACAGGCTACAGCCCCAGCATTTT
CDR3 protein: CASSLDRLQPQHF

D gene: .
J gene: TRBJ1-3
V gene: TRBV28
clone size: .
CDR3 DNA: TGTGCCAGCAGGGGAGGGGCGGAAAACTCTGGAAACACCATATATTTT
CDR3 protein: CASRGGAENSGNTIYF

D gene: TRBD2
J gene: TRBJ2-1
V gene: TRBV5-1
clone size: .
CDR3 DNA: TGCGCCAGCAGCTTAACTAGCGGGATATCTGAGCAGTTCTTC
CDR3 protein: CASSLTSGISEQFF

D gene: .
J gene: TRBJ1-6
V gene: TRBV6-5
clone size: .
CDR3 DNA: TGTGCCAGCAGTTACGACTTTACCTCCTATAATTCACCCCTCCACTTT
CDR3 protein: CASSYDFTSYNSPLHF

D gene: .
J gene: TRBJ1-5
V gene: TRBV9
clone size: .
CDR3 DNA: TGTGCCAGCAGCGTAGACGGACAGCGCAATCAGCCCCAGCATTTT
CDR3 protein: CASSVDGQRNQPQHF

D gene: .
J gene: TRBJ2-1
V gene: TRBV25-1
clone size: few
CDR3 DNA: TGTGCCAGCGAGGGTTACAATGAGCAGTTCTTC
CDR3 protein: CASEGYNEQFF

D gene: TRBD2
J gene: TRBJ2-3
V gene: TRBV9
clone size: .
CDR3 DNA: TGTGCCAGCAGCGTAAGCGGGGGACGCACAGATACGCAGTATTTT
CDR3 protein: CASSVSGGRTDTQYF

D gene: TRBD1
J gene: TRBJ2-7
V gene: TRBV29-1
clone size: .
CDR3 DNA: TGCAGCGTCACCCGGACAGGGGGCGGATACGAGCAGTACTTC
CDR3 protein: CSVTRTGGGYEQYF